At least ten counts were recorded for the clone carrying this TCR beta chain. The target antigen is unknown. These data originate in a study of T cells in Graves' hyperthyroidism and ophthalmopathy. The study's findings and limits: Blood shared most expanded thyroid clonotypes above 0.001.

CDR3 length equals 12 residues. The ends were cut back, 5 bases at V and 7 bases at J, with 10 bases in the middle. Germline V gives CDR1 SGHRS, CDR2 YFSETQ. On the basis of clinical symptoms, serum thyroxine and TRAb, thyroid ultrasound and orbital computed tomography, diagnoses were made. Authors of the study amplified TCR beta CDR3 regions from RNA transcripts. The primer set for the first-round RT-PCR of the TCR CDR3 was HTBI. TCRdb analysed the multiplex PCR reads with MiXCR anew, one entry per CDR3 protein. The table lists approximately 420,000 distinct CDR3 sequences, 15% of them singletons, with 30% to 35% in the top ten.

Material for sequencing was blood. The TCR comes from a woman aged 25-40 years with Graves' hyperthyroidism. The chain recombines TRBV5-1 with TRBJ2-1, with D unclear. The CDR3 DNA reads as TGCGCCAGCAGAGGGTCGATTAATGAGCAGTTCTTC. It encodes CASRGSINEQFF.